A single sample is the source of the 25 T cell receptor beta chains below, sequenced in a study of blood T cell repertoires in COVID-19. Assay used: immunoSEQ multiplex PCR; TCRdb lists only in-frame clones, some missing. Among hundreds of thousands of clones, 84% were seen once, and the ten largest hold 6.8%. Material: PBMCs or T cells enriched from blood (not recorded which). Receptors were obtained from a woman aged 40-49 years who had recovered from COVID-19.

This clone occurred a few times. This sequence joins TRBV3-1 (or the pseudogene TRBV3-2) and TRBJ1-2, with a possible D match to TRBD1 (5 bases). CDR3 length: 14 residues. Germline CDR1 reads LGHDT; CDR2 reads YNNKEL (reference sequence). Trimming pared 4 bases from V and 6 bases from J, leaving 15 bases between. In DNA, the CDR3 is TGTGCCAGCAGCCCGACGCGGGGGGGGGATGGCTACACCTTC. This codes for CASSPTRGGDGYTF.

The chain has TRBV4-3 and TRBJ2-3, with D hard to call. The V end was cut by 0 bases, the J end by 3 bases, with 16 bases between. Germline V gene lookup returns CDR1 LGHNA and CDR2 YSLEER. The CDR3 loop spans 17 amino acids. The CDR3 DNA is TGCGCCAGCAGCCAAGAGGGTTCCGGGTCGCGGACAGATACGCAGTATTTT. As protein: CASSQEGSGSRTDTQYF.

The CDR3 bases are TGCGCCAGCGCCTCCGGGACAGCCACAGATACGCAGTATTTT. This sequence encodes CASASGTATDTQYF. The chain uses TRBV5-1 and TRBJ2-3; 7 positions match TRBD1. The CDR3 runs 14 residues. The germline CDR1 and CDR2 sequences are SGHRS and YFSETQ. V lost 7 bases and J lost 2; bases outside the gene matches: 7.

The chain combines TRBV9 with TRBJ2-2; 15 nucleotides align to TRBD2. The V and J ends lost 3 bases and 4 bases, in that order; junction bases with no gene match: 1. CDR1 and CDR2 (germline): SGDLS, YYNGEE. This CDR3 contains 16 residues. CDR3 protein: CASSAGLAGGTGELFF. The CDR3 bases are TGTGCCAGCAGCGCGGGACTAGCGGGAGGCACCGGGGAGCTGTTTTTT.

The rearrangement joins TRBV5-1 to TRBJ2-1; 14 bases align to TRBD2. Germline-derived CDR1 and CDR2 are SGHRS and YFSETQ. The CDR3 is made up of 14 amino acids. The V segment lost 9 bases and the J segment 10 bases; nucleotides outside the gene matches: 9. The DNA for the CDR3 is TGCGCCACCCGACTAGCGGGAGGGTCACAGGAGCAGTTCTTC. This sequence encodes CATRLAGGSQEQFF.

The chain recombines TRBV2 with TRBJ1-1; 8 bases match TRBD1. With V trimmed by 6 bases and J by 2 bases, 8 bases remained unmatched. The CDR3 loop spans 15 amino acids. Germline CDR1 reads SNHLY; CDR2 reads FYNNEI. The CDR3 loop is CASRAGGIGNTEAFF. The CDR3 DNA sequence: TGTGCCAGCAGGGCAGGGGGCATCGGAAACACTGAAGCTTTCTTT.

CDR3 DNA: TGTGCCAGCAGTGTAGAGACAGACTACGAGCAGTACTTC. Protein product: CASSVETDYEQYF. The V call is TRBV2, the J call TRBJ2-7, with D possibly TRBD1 on 5 matching bases. CDR1 and CDR2 (germline): SNHLY, FYNNEI. The CDR3 sequence is 13 residues long. Trimming left V 4 bases short and J 3 bases short, with 10 bases between.

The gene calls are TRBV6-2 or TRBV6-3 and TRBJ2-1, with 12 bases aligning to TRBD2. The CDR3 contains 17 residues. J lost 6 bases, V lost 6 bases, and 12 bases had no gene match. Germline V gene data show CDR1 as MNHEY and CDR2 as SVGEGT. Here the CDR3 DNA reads TGTGCCAGCAGCCCCACGGCCCTAGCGGGAGGGCCCAATGAGCAGTTCTTC. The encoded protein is CASSPTALAGGPNEQFF.

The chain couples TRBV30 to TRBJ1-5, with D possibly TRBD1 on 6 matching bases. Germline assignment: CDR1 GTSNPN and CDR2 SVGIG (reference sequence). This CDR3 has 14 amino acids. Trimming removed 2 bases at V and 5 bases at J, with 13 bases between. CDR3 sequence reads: CAWSPYSGDQPQHF. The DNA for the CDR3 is TGTGCCTGGAGTCCTTATTCAGGGGATCAGCCCCAGCATTTT.

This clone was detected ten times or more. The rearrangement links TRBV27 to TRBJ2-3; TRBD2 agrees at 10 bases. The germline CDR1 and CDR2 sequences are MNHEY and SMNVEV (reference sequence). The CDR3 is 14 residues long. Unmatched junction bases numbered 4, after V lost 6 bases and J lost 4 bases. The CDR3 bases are TGTGCCAGCAGCCGAGCGGGAGGGGCAGATACGCAGTATTTT. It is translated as CASSRAGGADTQYF.

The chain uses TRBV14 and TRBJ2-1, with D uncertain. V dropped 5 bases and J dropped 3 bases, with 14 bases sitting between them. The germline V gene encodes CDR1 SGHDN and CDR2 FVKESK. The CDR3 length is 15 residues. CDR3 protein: CASSKVRSSYNEQFF. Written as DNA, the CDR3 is TGTGCCAGCAGCAAAGTGAGGAGTAGCTACAATGAGCAGTTCTTC.

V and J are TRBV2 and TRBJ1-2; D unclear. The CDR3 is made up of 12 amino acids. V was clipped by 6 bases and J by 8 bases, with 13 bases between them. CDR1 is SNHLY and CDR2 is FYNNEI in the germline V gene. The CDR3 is CASRVTSEGYTF. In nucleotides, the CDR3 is TGTGCCAGCAGGGTGACCTCGGAGGGCTACACCTTC.

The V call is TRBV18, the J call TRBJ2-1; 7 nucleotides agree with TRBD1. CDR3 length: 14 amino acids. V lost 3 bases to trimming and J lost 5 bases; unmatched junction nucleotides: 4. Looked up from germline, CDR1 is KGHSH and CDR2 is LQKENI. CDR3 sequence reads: CASSPGGQNNEQFF. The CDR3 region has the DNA TGTGCCAGCTCACCTGGGGGACAGAACAATGAGCAGTTCTTC.

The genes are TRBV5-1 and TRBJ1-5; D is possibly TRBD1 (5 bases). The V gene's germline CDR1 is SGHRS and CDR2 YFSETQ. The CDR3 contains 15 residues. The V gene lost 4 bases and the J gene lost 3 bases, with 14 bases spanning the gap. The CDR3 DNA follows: TGCGCCAGCAGCCCGGACGGGACTTACAATCAGCCCCAGCATTTT. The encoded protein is CASSPDGTYNQPQHF.

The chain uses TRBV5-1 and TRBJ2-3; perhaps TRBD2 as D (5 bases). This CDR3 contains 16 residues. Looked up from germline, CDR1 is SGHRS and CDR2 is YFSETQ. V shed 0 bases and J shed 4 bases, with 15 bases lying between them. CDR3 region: CASSLEPGLGSDTQYF. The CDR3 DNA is TGCGCCAGCAGCTTGGAGCCAGGACTGGGGTCAGATACGCAGTATTTT.

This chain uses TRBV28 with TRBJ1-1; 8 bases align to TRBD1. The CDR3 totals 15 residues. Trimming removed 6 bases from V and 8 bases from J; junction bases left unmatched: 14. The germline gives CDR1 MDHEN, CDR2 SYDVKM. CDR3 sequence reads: CASRPTTGVLWEAFF. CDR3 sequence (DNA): TGTGCCAGCAGACCAACGACAGGGGTGCTTTGGGAAGCTTTCTTT.

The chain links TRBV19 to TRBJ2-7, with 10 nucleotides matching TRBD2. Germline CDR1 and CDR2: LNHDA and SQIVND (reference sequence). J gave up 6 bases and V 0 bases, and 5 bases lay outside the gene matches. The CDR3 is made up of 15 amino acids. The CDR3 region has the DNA TGTGCCAGTAGTATAGAATCTAGCGGGAGTCGCGAGCAGTACTTC. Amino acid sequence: CASSIESSGSREQYF.

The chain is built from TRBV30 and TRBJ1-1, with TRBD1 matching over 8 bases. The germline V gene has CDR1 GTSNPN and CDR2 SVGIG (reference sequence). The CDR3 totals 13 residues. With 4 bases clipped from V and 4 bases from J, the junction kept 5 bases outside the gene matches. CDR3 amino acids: CAWMGQVGTEAFF. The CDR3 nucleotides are TGTGCCTGGATGGGACAGGTCGGCACTGAAGCTTTCTTT. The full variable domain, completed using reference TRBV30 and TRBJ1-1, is SQTIHQWPATLVQPVGSPLSLECTVEGTSNPNLYWYRQAAGRGLQLLFYSVGIGQISSEVPQNLSASRPQDRQFILSSKKLLLSDSGFYLCAWMGQVGTEAFFGQGTRLTVV.

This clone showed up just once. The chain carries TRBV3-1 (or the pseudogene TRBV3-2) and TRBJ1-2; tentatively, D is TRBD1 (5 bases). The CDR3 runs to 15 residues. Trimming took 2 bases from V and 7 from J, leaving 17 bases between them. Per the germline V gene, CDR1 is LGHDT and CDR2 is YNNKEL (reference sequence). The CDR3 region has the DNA TGTGCCAGCAGCCAAAGGTCCGCGGGGGAAAGTGGCTACACCTTC. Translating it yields CASSQRSAGESGYTF.

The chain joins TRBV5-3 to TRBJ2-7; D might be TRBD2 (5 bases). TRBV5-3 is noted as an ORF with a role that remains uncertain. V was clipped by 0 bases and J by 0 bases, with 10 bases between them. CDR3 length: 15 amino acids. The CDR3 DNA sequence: TGTGCCAGAAGCTTGGTGGTAGCGTTCTCCTACGAGCAGTACGTC. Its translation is CARSLVVAFSYEQYV.

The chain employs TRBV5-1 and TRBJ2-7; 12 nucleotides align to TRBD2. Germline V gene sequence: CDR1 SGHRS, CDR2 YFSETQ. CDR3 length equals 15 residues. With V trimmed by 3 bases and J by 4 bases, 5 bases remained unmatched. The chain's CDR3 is CASSWTSGVSYEQYF. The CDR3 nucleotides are TGCGCCAGCAGCTGGACTAGCGGGGTCTCATACGAGCAGTACTTC.

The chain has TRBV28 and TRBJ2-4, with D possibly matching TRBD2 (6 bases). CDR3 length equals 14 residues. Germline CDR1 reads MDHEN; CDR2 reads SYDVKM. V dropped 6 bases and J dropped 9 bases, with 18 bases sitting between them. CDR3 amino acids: CASSPPGQGGIQYF. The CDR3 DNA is TGTGCCAGCAGCCCACCAGGGCAGGGAGGCATTCAGTACTTC.

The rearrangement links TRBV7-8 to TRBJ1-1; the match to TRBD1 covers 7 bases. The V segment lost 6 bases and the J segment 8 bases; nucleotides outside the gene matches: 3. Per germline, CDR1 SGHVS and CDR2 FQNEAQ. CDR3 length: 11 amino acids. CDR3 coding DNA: TGTGCCAGCAGTTTGACAGGGGAAGCTTTCTTT. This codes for CASSLTGEAFF. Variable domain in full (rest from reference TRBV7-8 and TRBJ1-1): GAGVSQSPRYKVAKRGQDVALRCDPISGHVSLFWYQQALGQGPEFLTYFQNEAQLDKSGLPSDRFFAERPEGSVSTLKIQRTQQEDSAVYLCASSLTGEAFFGQGTRLTVV.

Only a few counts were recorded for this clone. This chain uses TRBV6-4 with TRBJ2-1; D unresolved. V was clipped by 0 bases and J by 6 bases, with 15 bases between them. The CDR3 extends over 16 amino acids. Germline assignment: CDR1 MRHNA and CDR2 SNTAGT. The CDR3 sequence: CASSDSYFKSGNEQFF. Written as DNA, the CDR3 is TGTGCCAGCAGTGACTCGTATTTTAAGTCCGGCAATGAGCAGTTCTTC.

DNA of the CDR3: TGTGCCATCATGCCTAGCGGGAGCCTCAATGAGCAGTTCTTC. Translation: CAIMPSGSLNEQFF. The chain carries TRBV10-3 and TRBJ2-1, with 10 bases that match TRBD2. After removal of 7 bases from V and 6 bases from J, the junction contained 6 bases not matched to a gene. The CDR3 spans 14 residues. From germline, CDR1 is ENHRY and CDR2 SYGVKD.